This paragraph covers one T cell receptor (beta chain) sequence. The repertoire was sequenced with immunoSEQ multiplex PCR; TCRdb's copy has only in-frame clones and lacks some. This sample has 100,000 or so clones, with approximately 90% found just once. Time point reported: cycle 4 day 1 (C4D1), after more than five weeks of nivolumab. Each patient experienced a relapse that followed autologous stem cell transplantation, and brentuximab vedotin exposure varied. The sample originates from a study of PD-1 blockade in classical Hodgkin lymphoma. This receptor was obtained from a human donor with classical Hodgkin lymphoma. The sequenced sample was peripheral blood mononuclear cells (PBMCs), obtained before the fourth cycle of nivolumab.

DNA for the CDR3: TGTGCCAGCAGTACGGGCCAGGGCTATGGCTACACCTTC. Encoded protein: CASSTGQGYGYTF. The chain couples TRBV6-5 to TRBJ1-2; TRBD1 is a possible D gene (5 bases). The ends were cut back, 5 bases at V and 4 bases at J, with 11 bases in the middle. This CDR3 is built from 13 residues. Germline-derived CDR1 and CDR2 are MNHEY and SVGAGI.